This TCR beta chain was captured in a study of blood T cell repertoires in COVID-19. Study-wide context: Some COVID-19 samples were acute and others convalescent; all came from the United States, Italy and Spain. T cells, B-cell-depleted T cells, or PBMCs supplied cDNA or gDNA.

The germline gives CDR1 MGHDK, CDR2 SYGVNS. The CDR3 runs 15 residues. Trimming cost V 9 bases and J 2 bases, with 20 bases left between them. In the study's own analysis: Reference gene primer amplification gave nucleated cell count estimates. Only in-frame clones appear in the TCRdb table, and some are missing; sequencing was by immunoSEQ multiplex PCR. Clonal size and the V and J genes are those of that table, whereas D and trimming came from the DNA. The table has roughly 230,000 clones, about 83% seen once. The sequenced sample consisted of peripheral blood. V usage is TRBV25-1 and J usage is TRBJ2-7; tentative D call: TRBD2 (6 bases). The clonotype was recovered from a human donor in a cohort sampled during active COVID-19. The CDR3 DNA reads TGTGCCAGGTTTAACCGGGACTCTTACCCCTACGAGCAGTACTTC. Encoded protein: CARFNRDSYPYEQYF.